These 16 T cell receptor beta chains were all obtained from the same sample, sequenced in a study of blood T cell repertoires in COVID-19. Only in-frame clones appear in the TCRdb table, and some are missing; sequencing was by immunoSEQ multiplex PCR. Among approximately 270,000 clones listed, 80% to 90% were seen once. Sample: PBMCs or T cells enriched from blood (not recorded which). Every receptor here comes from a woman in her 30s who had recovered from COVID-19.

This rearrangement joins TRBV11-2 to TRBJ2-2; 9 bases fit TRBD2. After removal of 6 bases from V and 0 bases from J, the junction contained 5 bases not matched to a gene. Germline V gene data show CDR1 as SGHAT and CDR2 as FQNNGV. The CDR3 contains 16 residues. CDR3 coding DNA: TGTGCCAGCAGACCTATAGCGGGAGCGAACACCGGGGAGCTGTTTTTT. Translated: CASRPIAGANTGELFF. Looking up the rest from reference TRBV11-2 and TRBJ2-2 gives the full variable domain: EAGVAQSPRYKIIEKRQSVAFWCNPISGHATLYWYQQILGQGPKLLIQFQNNGVVDDSQLPKDRFSAERLKGVDSTLKIQPAKLEDSAVYLCASRPIAGANTGELFFGEGSRLTVL.

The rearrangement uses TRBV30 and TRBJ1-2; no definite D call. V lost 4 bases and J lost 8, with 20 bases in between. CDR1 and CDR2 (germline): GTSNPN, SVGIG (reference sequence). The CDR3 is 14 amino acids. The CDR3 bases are TGTGCCTGGACTTCGATTTCGGGAGATGTCGGCTACACCTTC. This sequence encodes CAWTSISGDVGYTF.

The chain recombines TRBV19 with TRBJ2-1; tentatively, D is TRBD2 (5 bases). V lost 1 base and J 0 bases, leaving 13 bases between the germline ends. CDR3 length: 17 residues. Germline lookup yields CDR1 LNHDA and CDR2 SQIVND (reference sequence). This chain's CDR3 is CASSIGAGIGSYNEQFF. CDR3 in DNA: TGTGCCAGTAGTATAGGTGCCGGGATCGGCTCCTACAATGAGCAGTTCTTC.

CDR3 in DNA: TGTGCCAGCAGCCCCTGGGGACTAGAGGGCTACGAGCAGTACTTC. This sequence encodes CASSPWGLEGYEQYF. This chain joins TRBV5-4 and TRBJ2-7, with 8 bases aligning to TRBD2. The trim removed 4 bases at V and 3 bases at J, leaving 9 bases unmatched. The CDR3 runs 15 residues. Per germline, CDR1 SGHNT and CDR2 YYREEE (reference sequence).

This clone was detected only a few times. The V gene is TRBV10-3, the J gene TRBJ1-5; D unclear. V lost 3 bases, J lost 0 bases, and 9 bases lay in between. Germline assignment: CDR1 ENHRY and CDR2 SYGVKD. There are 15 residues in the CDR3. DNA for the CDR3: TGTGCCATCAGTGACGGCGGATTTAGCAATCAGCCCCAGCATTTT. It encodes CAISDGGFSNQPQHF.

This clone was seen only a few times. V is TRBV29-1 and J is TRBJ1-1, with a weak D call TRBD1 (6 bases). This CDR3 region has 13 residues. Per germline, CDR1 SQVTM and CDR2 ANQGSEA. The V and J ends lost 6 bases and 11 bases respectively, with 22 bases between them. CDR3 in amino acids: CSVPLRASGEAFF. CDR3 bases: TGCAGCGTCCCCCTCCGGGCATCAGGGGAGGCTTTCTTT.

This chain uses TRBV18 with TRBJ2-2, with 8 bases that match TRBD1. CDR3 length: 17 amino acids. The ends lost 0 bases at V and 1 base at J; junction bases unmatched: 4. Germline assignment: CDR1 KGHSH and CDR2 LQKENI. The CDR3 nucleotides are TGTGCCAGCTCACCACCCCGAGGGACAGGGAACACCGGGGAGCTGTTTTTT. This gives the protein CASSPPRGTGNTGELFF.

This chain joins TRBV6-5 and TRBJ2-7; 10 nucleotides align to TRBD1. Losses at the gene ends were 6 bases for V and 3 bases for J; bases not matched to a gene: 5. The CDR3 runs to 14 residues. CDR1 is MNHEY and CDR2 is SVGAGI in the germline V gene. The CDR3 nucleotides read TGTGCCAGCAGCAACCGGGACAGGGGCTACGAGCAGTACTTC. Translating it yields CASSNRDRGYEQYF.

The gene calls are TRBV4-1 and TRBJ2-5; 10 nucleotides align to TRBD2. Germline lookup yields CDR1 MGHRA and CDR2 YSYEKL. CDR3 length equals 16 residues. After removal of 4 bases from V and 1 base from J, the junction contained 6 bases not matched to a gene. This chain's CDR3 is CASSRSGLAAQETQYF. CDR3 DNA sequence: TGCGCCAGCAGCCGATCCGGACTAGCGGCCCAAGAGACCCAGTACTTC.

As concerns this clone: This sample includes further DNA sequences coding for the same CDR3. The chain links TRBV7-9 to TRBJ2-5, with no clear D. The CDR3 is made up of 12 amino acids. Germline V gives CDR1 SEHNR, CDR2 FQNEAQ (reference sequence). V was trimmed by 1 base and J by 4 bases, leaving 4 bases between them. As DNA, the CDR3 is TGTGCCAGCAGCTTAGTCCGAGAGACCCAGTACTTC. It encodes CASSLVRETQYF.

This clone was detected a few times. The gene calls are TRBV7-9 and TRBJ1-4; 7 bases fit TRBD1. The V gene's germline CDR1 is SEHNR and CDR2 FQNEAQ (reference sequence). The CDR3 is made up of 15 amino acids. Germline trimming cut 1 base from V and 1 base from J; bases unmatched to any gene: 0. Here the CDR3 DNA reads TGTGCCAGCAGCTTAGACAGGGGAACTAATGAAAAACTGTTTTTT. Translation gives CASSLDRGTNEKLFF.

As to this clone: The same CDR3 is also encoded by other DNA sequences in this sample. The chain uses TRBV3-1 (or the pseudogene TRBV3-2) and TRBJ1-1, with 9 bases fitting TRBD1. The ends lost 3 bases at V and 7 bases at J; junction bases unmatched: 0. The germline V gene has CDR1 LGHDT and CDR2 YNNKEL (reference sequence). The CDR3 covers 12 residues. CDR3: CASSQDRGEAFF. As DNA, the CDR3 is TGTGCCAGCAGCCAGGACAGGGGTGAAGCTTTCTTT.

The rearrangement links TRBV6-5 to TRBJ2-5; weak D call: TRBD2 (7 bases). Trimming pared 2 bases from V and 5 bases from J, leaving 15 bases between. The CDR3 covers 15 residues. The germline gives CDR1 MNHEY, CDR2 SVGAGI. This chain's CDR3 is CASSYRWAGAETQYF. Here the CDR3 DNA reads TGTGCCAGCAGTTACCGGTGGGCGGGGGCGGAGACCCAGTACTTC.

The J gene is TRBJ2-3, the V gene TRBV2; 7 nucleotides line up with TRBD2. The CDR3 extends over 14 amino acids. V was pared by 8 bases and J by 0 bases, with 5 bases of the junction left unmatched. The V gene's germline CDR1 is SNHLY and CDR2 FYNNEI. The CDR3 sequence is CASGRATSTDTQYF. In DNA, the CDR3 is TGTGCCAGCGGGAGGGCAACTAGCACAGATACGCAGTATTTT.

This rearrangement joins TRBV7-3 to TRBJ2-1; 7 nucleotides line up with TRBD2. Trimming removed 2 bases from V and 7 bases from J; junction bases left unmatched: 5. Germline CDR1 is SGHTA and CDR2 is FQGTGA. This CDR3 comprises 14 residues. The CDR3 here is CASSLLGLKNEQFF. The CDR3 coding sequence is TGTGCCAGCAGCTTACTGGGACTAAAAAATGAGCAGTTCTTC.

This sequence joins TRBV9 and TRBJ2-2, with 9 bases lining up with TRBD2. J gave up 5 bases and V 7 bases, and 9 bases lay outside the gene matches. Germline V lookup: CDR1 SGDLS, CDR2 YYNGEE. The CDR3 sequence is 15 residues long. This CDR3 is CASHSGGSETGELFF. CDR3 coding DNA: TGTGCCAGCCATAGCGGGGGCTCAGAGACCGGGGAGCTGTTTTTT.